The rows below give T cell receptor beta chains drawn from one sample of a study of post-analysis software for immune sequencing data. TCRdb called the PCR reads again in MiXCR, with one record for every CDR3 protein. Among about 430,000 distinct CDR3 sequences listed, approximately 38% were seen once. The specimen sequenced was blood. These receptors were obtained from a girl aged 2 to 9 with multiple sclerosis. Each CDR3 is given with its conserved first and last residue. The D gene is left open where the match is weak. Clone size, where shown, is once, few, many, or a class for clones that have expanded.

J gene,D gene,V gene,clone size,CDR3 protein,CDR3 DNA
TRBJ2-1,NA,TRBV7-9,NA,CASSPKYVPDEQFF,TGTGCCAGCAGCCCGAAGTATGTCCCCGATGAGCAGTTCTTC
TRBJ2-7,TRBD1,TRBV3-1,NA,CASTLQGAVYYEQYF,TGTGCCAGCACCCTACAGGGGGCCGTTTACTACGAGCAGTACTTC
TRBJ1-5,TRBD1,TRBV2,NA,CASREQGGYSNQPQHF,TGTGCCAGCAGAGAACAGGGGGGTTATAGCAATCAGCCCCAGCATTTT
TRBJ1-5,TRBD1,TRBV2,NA,CASSGDRTGNQPQHF,TGTGCCAGCAGTGGGGACAGGACGGGCAATCAGCCCCAGCATTTT
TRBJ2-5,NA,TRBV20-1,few,CSALSGFETQYF,TGCAGTGCTTTATCGGGTTTTGAGACCCAGTACTTC
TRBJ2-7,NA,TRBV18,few,CASSPSGNEQYF,TGTGCCAGCTCACCATCGGGGAACGAGCAGTACTTC
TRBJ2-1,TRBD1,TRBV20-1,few,CSARKPRTGVNEQFF,TGCAGTGCTAGAAAGCCAAGGACAGGGGTGAATGAGCAGTTCTTC
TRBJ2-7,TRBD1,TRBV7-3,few,CASSYGTGGPYEQYF,TGTGCCAGCAGCTATGGGACAGGGGGGCCGTACGAGCAGTACTTC
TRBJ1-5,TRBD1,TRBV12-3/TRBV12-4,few,CASSPRTGYSNQPQHF,TGTGCCAGCAGTCCAAGGACAGGATATAGCAATCAGCCCCAGCATTTT
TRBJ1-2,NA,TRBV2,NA,CASKGDNYGYTF,TGTGCCAGCAAAGGAGATAACTATGGCTACACCTTC
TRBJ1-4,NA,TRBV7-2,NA,CASSSDGARGEKLFF,TGTGCCAGCAGCTCCGACGGAGCCCGGGGGGAAAAACTGTTTTTT
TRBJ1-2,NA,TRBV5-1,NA,CTSSLDGRGYTF,TGCACCAGCAGCTTGGATGGGAGGGGCTACACCTTC
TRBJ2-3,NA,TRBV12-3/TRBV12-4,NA,CASSFLGGMGTDAQYF,TGTGCCAGCAGTTTTCTAGGGGGGATGGGCACAGATGCGCAGTATTTT
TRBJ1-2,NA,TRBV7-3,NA,CASSFGHGGGGYTF,TGTGCCAGCAGCTTTGGACATGGGGGTGGTGGCTACACCTTC
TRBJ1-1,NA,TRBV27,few,CASSAYMGTEAFF,TGTGCCAGCAGTGCGTACATGGGGACTGAAGCTTTCTTT
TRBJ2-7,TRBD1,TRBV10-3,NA,CAISESFGQGPILYEQYF,TGTGCCATCAGTGAGTCGTTTGGACAGGGGCCTATTCTCTACGAGCAGTACTTC
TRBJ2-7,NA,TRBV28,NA,CASSGTGAGEQYF,TGTGCCAGCTCCGGGACCGGGGCGGGGGAGCAGTACTTC
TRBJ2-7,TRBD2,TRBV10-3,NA,CAARGDHSYEQYF,TGTGCCGCCCGGGGGGACCACTCCTACGAGCAGTACTTC
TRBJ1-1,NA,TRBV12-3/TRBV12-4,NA,CASSLERGDTEAFF,TGTGCCAGCAGTTTAGAGAGGGGGGACACTGAAGCTTTCTTT
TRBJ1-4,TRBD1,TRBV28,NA,CASSLISGTGVPNEKLFF,TGTGCCAGCAGTTTGATCTCCGGGACAGGGGTACCTAATGAAAAACTGTTTTTT
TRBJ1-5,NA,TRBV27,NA,CASSMGLRNQPQHF,TGTGCCAGCAGTATGGGGCTTCGCAATCAGCCCCAGCATTTT
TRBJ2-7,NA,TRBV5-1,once,CASTSGAPSYEQYF,TGCGCCAGCACCTCAGGGGCCCCCTCCTACGAGCAGTACTTC
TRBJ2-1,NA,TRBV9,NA,CASSVEGTDYNEQFF,TGTGCCAGCAGCGTAGAGGGGACGGACTACAATGAGCAGTTCTTC
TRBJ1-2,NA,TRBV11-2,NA,CASSLEGSGYTF,TGTGCCAGCAGCTTAGAAGGGTCGGGATACACCTTC
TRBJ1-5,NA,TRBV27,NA,CASSLWFAEHQPQHF,TGTGCCAGCAGTTTGTGGTTTGCGGAACATCAGCCCCAGCATTTT
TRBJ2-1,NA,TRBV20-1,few,CSAILGAYSALSSNEQFF,TGCAGTGCTATTCTCGGCGCCTATAGCGCCTTATCATCCAATGAGCAGTTCTTC
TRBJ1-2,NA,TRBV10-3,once,CAIRAAPTDYGYTF,TGTGCCATCCGGGCAGCACCAACGGACTATGGCTACACCTTC
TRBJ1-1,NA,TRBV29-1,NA,CSVAGRSEAFF,TGCAGCGTTGCCGGACGGTCAGAAGCTTTCTTT
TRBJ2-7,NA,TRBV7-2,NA,CASSLVRADLSYEQYF,TGTGCCAGCAGCTTAGTTCGCGCGGACCTATCCTACGAGCAGTACTTC
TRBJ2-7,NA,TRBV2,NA,CASNLEYEQYF,TGTGCCAGCAACTTGGAATACGAGCAGTACTTC
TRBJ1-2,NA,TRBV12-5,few,CASGLQPNNYGYTF,TGTGCTAGTGGTTTGCAACCGAACAACTATGGCTACACCTTC
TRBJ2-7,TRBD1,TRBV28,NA,CASMQGADYEQYF,TGTGCCAGCATGCAGGGGGCGGACTACGAGCAGTACTTC
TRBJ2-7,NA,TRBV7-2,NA,CASSHKRTSYEQYF,TGTGCCAGCAGCCACAAGCGCACATCCTACGAGCAGTACTTC
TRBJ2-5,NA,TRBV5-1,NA,CASSESPGQETQYF,TGCGCCAGCAGCGAATCCCCAGGACAAGAGACCCAGTACTTC
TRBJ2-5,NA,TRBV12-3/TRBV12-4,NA,CASSLYETQYF,TGTGCCAGCAGTTTGTATGAGACCCAGTACTTC
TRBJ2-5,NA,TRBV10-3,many,CAISEGGGETQYF,TGTGCCATCAGTGAGGGGGGAGGAGAGACCCAGTACTTC
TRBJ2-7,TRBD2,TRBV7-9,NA,CASSLGHGGVYEQYF,TGTGCCAGCAGCTTAGGGCACGGGGGGGTCTACGAGCAGTACTTC
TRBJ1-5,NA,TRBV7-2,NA,CASSFRGRSNQPQHF,TGTGCCAGCAGCTTTAGAGGCAGAAGCAATCAGCCCCAGCATTTT
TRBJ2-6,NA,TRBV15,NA,CATSRDPGANVLTF,TGTGCCACCAGCAGAGATCCTGGGGCCAACGTCCTGACTTTC
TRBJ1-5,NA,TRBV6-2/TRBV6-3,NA,CASSYNRLNQPQHF,TGTGCCAGCAGTTACAACAGGCTTAATCAGCCCCAGCATTTT
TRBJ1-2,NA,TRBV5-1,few,CASSSVGLGTYPGYTF,TGCGCCAGCAGCTCGGTTGGTCTCGGGACATATCCTGGCTACACCTTC
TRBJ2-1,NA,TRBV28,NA,CASSSRGGQYEQFF,TGTGCCAGCAGTTCGAGGGGGGGCCAGTACGAGCAGTTCTTC
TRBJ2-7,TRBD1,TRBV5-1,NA,CASSNLGQGGEQYF,TGCGCCAGCAGCAACCTCGGACAGGGAGGCGAGCAGTACTTC
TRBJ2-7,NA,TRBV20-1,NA,CSARGSNFYEQYF,TGCAGTGCTAGGGGTTCCAACTTTTACGAGCAGTACTTC
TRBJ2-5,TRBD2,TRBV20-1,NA,CSARSPSPGLAGFEQYF,TGCAGTGCTAGATCACCATCGCCGGGACTAGCGGGGTTTGAGCAGTACTTC
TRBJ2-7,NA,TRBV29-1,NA,CSGAETGYEQYF,TGCAGCGGGGCCGAGACTGGCTACGAGCAGTACTTC
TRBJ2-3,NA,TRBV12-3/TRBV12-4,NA,CASSSRIRGKYSTDTQYF,TGTGCCAGCAGTTCTAGGATCCGGGGGAAATACAGCACAGATACGCAGTATTTT
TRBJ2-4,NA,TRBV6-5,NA,CASSYSYVNLAKNIQYF,TGTGCCAGCAGTTATTCGTACGTCAACCTAGCCAAAAACATTCAGTACTTC
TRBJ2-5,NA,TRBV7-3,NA,CTSSLMGPVRSEKQYF,TGTACCAGCAGCTTAATGGGTCCAGTCCGCTCGGAAAAGCAGTACTTC
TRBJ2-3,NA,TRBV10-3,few,CAISEPPGADTQYF,TGTGCCATCAGTGAGCCCCCTGGGGCAGATACGCAGTATTTT
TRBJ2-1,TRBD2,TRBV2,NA,CASRAGGSYNEQFF,TGTGCCAGCAGGGCGGGAGGGTCCTACAATGAGCAGTTCTTC